This T cell receptor (beta chain) originates from a study of blood T cell repertoires in COVID-19. Study details: Sample material is recorded as cDNA or gDNA derived from T cells, B-cell-depleted T cells, or PBMCs.

This CDR3 spans 13 amino acids. Germline CDR1 and CDR2: WNHNN and SYGVQD (reference sequence). V gave up 6 bases and J gave up 3 bases, with 10 bases separating them. Patients from Seattle were sampled longitudinally, starting during active infection. In the source study's methods: Nucleated cell number was recorded as an estimate derived from reference gene primer amplification. Some clones are missing from TCRdb's copy, which holds only in-frame ones; the method was immunoSEQ multiplex PCR. V and J calls and clone size are those listed in that table; D and trimming were worked out from the DNA. Of about 180,000 clones in the sample, roughly four fifths were seen once.

Sequencing was done on a sample of peripheral blood. The V call is TRBV10-1, the J call TRBJ2-3; tentative D call: TRBD2 (6 bases). This receptor was identified in a woman aged 65 to 85 with COVID-19, enrolled during active disease. The CDR3 is CASSRDLTDTQYF. CDR3 in DNA: TGCGCCAGCAGCAGGGACTTAACAGATACGCAGTATTTT.